Each of the 28 T cell receptor beta chains below was sequenced from the same sample in a study of T cells in Graves' hyperthyroidism and ophthalmopathy. RNA transcripts gave rise to amplified TCR beta CDR3 regions. The primer set for the first-round RT-PCR of the TCR CDR3 was HTBI. TCRdb re-called the multiplex PCR reads through MiXCR, storing one row per CDR3 protein. The table has some 300,000 distinct CDR3 sequences, roughly an eighth seen once; the top ten hold approximately 7.9%. Sequenced input: blood. The receptors derive from a middle-aged woman with Graves' hyperthyroidism.

There are many counts of this clonotype. V gene TRBV27 combines with J gene TRBJ1-2; no firm D call. Trimming removed 5 bases at V and 0 bases at J, with 10 bases between. The CDR3 has 14 residues. Germline V lookup: CDR1 MNHEY, CDR2 SMNVEV (reference sequence). As DNA, the CDR3 is TGTGCCAGCAGTGCCAGAGTCTCTAACTATGGCTACACCTTC. Translated: CASSARVSNYGYTF.

V is TRBV20-1 and J is TRBJ2-1; the match to TRBD2 covers 8 bases. Trimming took 2 bases from V and 3 from J; bases not matched to a gene: 0. This CDR3 is 13 amino acids long. CDR1 and CDR2 (germline): DFQATT, SNEGSKA (reference sequence). CDR3 loop: CSARSGSYNEQFF. The CDR3 DNA follows: TGCAGTGCTAGAAGCGGGAGCTACAATGAGCAGTTCTTC.

The chain joins TRBV19 to TRBJ1-5; TRBD1 is a possible D gene (6 bases). The ends were cut back, 4 bases at V and 9 bases at J, with 31 bases in the middle. Germline V lookup: CDR1 LNHDA, CDR2 SQIVND (reference sequence). The CDR3 spans 19 residues. CDR3 loop: CASSTTISEGTRQSGPQHF. The CDR3 DNA is TGTGCCAGTAGTACAACGATCTCCGAGGGGACACGGCAATCTGGGCCCCAGCATTTT. Variable domain in full (rest from reference TRBV19 and TRBJ1-5): DGGITQSPKYLFRKEGQNVTLSCEQNLNHDAMYWYRQDPGQGLRLIYYSQIVNDFQKGDIAEGYSVSREKKESFPLTVTSAQKNPTAFYLCASSTTISEGTRQSGPQHFGDGTRLSIL.

This clonotype was observed many times. The J gene is TRBJ1-1, the V gene TRBV18, with a weak D call TRBD1 (5 bases). CDR1 is KGHSH and CDR2 is LQKENI in the germline V gene. The CDR3 covers 14 residues. V was cut by 0 bases and J by 4 bases, with 9 bases left in between. This CDR3 is CASSPPGESTEAFF. In nucleotides, the CDR3 is TGTGCCAGCTCACCACCGGGGGAATCCACTGAAGCTTTCTTT.

Ten or more counts support this clonotype. The chain has TRBV5-8 and TRBJ1-1; D is ambiguous. The germline CDR1 and CDR2 sequences are SGHTS and YDEGEE. The CDR3 covers 14 residues. With 3 bases removed from V and 0 bases from J, the gap between germline ends came to 9 bases. CDR3 DNA: TGTGCCAGCAGCTCCAATCGGGTGAACACTGAAGCTTTCTTT. Protein product: CASSSNRVNTEAFF.

This clonotype turned up a few times. This sequence joins TRBV11-3 and TRBJ2-7, with 7 positions matching TRBD1. V lost 2 bases to trimming and J lost 9 bases; unmatched junction nucleotides: 10. This CDR3 has 14 residues. Germline CDR1 and CDR2: SGHNT and YENEEA. CDR3 nucleotide sequence: TGTGCCAGCAGCTTATTTACAGGGGAAAAACGGCAGTACTTC. Encoded protein: CASSLFTGEKRQYF.

Only a few counts were recorded for this clonotype. V is TRBV20-1 and J is TRBJ2-1, with 7 bases aligning to TRBD2. This CDR3 is built from 16 residues. From germline, CDR1 is DFQATT and CDR2 SNEGSKA (reference sequence). With V trimmed by 3 bases and J by 8 bases, 16 bases remained unmatched. CDR3 nucleotides: TGCAGTGCTAGCCCCTGGGGGGGGGAGAGCCATTATGAGCAGTTCTTC. It translates to CSASPWGGESHYEQFF.

This clonotype was detected many times. This rearrangement joins TRBV3-1 to TRBJ2-2; no clear D. V was trimmed by 7 bases and J by 6 bases, leaving 18 bases between them. This CDR3 is built from 15 residues. Germline lookup yields CDR1 LGHDT and CDR2 YNNKEL (reference sequence). CDR3 nucleotide sequence: TGTGCCAGCACCTCCCCTACCGTTGGAGCCGGGGAGCTGTTTTTT. Translation gives CASTSPTVGAGELFF. Supplemented by reference TRBV3-1 and TRBJ2-2, the full variable domain reads DTAVSQTPKYLVTQMGNDKSIKCEQNLGHDTMYWYKQDSKKFLKIMFSYNNKELIINETVPNRFSPKSPDKAHLNLHINSLELGDSAVYFCASTSPTVGAGELFFGEGSRLTVL.

This clonotype appeared a few times. This rearrangement joins TRBV5-1 to TRBJ1-2; D possibly corresponds to TRBD1 (5 bases). This CDR3 spans 14 amino acids. Germline V gene data show CDR1 as SGHRS and CDR2 as YFSETQ. Trimming left V 2 bases short and J 6 bases short, with 14 bases between. This CDR3 is CASSLPMGGDGYTF. In nucleotides, the CDR3 is TGCGCCAGCAGCTTACCTATGGGGGGTGATGGCTACACCTTC.

In this sample, this clonotype turned up a few times. The chain links TRBV9 to TRBJ2-3; D is perhaps TRBD2 (5 bases). In germline, CDR1 is SGDLS, CDR2 YYNGEE. With 1 base removed from V and 6 bases from J, the gap between germline ends came to 6 bases. This CDR3 has 12 amino acids. The CDR3 DNA reads as TGTGCCAGCAGCGTATCGGGGGATACGCAGTATTTT. Translated: CASSVSGDTQYF.

This clonotype was found a few times. The chain is built from TRBV29-1 and TRBJ1-2, with TRBD1 matching 11 bases. Germline CDR1 SQVTM, CDR2 ANQGSEA. The ends lost 4 bases at V and 7 bases at J; junction bases unmatched: 5. The CDR3 has 13 residues. CDR3 region: CSVVGQGAGGYTF. The CDR3 region has the DNA TGCAGCGTTGTAGGACAGGGGGCGGGTGGCTACACCTTC.

The V and J genes are TRBV20-1 and TRBJ2-7; D not resolved. The germline CDR1 and CDR2 sequences are DFQATT and SNEGSKA (reference sequence). V was clipped by 3 bases and J by 3 bases, with 12 bases between them. The CDR3 runs to 13 residues. CDR3 protein: CSARYRQFYEQYF. In nucleotides, the CDR3 is TGCAGTGCTAGGTACCGCCAGTTCTACGAGCAGTACTTC.

A few counts support this clonotype. The J gene is TRBJ2-5, the V gene TRBV14; D is undetermined. Trimming stripped 0 bases from V and 5 bases from J, with 4 bases between. Germline values: CDR1 SGHDN, CDR2 FVKESK. The CDR3 runs 12 residues. CDR3 in amino acids: CASSQDYETQYF. The CDR3 DNA reads TGTGCCAGCAGCCAAGACTACGAGACCCAGTACTTC. Together with reference TRBV14 and TRBJ2-5, the CDR3 gives the full variable domain: EAGVTQFPSHSVIEKGQTVTLRCDPISGHDNLYWYRRVMGKEIKFLLHFVKESKQDESGMPNNRFLAERTGGTYSTLKVQPAELEDSGVYFCASSQDYETQYFGPGTRLLVL.

This clonotype was seen repeatedly, ten times or more. This chain joins TRBV6-2 or TRBV6-3 and TRBJ1-2, with 9 bases fitting TRBD1. Germline-derived CDR1 and CDR2 are MNHEY and SVGEGT. The CDR3 spans 16 residues. The J segment lost 3 bases and the V segment lost 6 bases, leaving 11 bases of the junction unmatched. The CDR3 DNA is TGTGCCAGCAGCGCCCCCGGGACAGGGAGTGACTATGGCTACACCTTC. This encodes CASSAPGTGSDYGYTF.

This clonotype has a handful of counts. The DNA of the CDR3 is TGCAGTGCTAGATCAGGGACGCTAAACACCGGGGAGCTGTTTTTT. Translation: CSARSGTLNTGELFF. The rearrangement links TRBV20-1 to TRBJ2-2; possibly TRBD1 or TRBD2 for D (5 bases each). V was clipped by 2 bases and J by 2 bases, with 12 bases between them. CDR3 length: 15 amino acids. Germline V gene lookup returns CDR1 DFQATT and CDR2 SNEGSKA (reference sequence).

This clonotype was seen many times. The chain links TRBV30 to TRBJ2-5; D may correspond to TRBD1 or TRBD2 (5 bases each). Looked up from germline, CDR1 is GTSNPN and CDR2 is SVGIG (reference sequence). Trimming stripped 0 bases from V and 3 bases from J, with 11 bases between. The CDR3 contains 14 residues. CDR3 in DNA: TGTGCCTGGAGTGTTACGACAGCGGAAGAGACCCAGTACTTC. This sequence encodes CAWSVTTAEETQYF.

This clonotype was found many times. The junction departs from germline at one end; a sequencing error may be responsible. The chain couples TRBV15 to TRBJ1-1; D call uncertain. Per the germline V gene, CDR1 is LNHNV and CDR2 is YYDKDF (reference sequence). This CDR3 has 12 amino acids. The DNA for the CDR3 is TGTGCCACCAGCAGAGATAAGAGACTCGTAGTCTTT. Its translation: CATSRDKRLVVF.

In its sample, this clonotype was seen many times. The gene calls are TRBV6-1 and TRBJ1-5, with D maybe TRBD1 (5 bases). V lost 5 bases and J lost 9, with 14 bases in between. The germline CDR1 and CDR2 sequences are MNHNS and SASEGT. The CDR3 runs 13 residues. The CDR3 nucleotides are TGTGCCAGCAGTAAAGACGGGGGTCGGCCCCAGCATTTT. This codes for CASSKDGGRPQHF.

This clonotype was counted at least ten times. The chain employs TRBV2 and TRBJ2-1; D perhaps matches TRBD2 (6 bases). The CDR3 spans 15 residues. V lost 1 base and J lost 5, with 12 bases in between. Germline CDR1 is SNHLY and CDR2 is FYNNEI. CDR3 sequence: CASSEEAASDNEQFF. The CDR3 nucleotides are TGTGCCAGCAGTGAAGAAGCGGCTAGCGACAATGAGCAGTTCTTC.

This clonotype showed up many times. The genes are TRBV2 and TRBJ2-7; tentatively, D is TRBD1 (5 bases). Germline V CDR1 and CDR2: SNHLY, FYNNEI. This CDR3 contains 14 residues. The V end was cut by 5 bases, the J end by 0 bases, with 11 bases between. The DNA of the CDR3 is TGTGCCAGCAGTACCGACAGATTCTCCTACGAGCAGTACTTC. It specifies CASSTDRFSYEQYF.

Ten or more counts support this clonotype. The chain couples TRBV18 to TRBJ1-3; D unresolved. This CDR3 region has 14 residues. V was trimmed by 2 bases and J by 0 bases, leaving 5 bases between them. Germline lookup yields CDR1 KGHSH and CDR2 LQKENI. CDR3 protein: CASSPSDSGNTIYF. The CDR3 bases are TGTGCCAGCTCACCATCAGACTCTGGAAACACCATATATTTT.

This clonotype appeared a few times. The chain links TRBV6-1 to TRBJ2-6; a possible D gene is TRBD2 (6 bases). Trimming removed 2 bases from V and 3 bases from J, with 11 bases in between. Germline lookup yields CDR1 MNHNS and CDR2 SASEGT. The CDR3 covers 16 residues. CDR3 DNA sequence: TGTGCCAGCAGTGAAAGAGGAGGGGATGGGGCCAACGTCCTGACTTTC. This codes for CASSERGGDGANVLTF.

This clonotype was seen ten or more times. The J gene is TRBJ2-5, the V gene TRBV11-2; unclear D gene. CDR3 length: 14 amino acids. V was pared by 5 bases and J by 1 base, with 11 bases between. Germline V gives CDR1 SGHAT, CDR2 FQNNGV. CDR3 nucleotides: TGTGCCAGCAGCGACTCGGTATCCCAAGAGACCCAGTACTTC. Protein product: CASSDSVSQETQYF.

This clonotype came up many times. This sequence joins TRBV25-1 and TRBJ1-4, with 10 nucleotides matching TRBD1. With 2 bases clipped from V and 6 bases from J, the junction kept 3 bases outside the gene matches. The V gene's germline CDR1 is MGHDK and CDR2 SYGVNS. The CDR3 has 15 amino acids. The CDR3: CASSEDRGRDEKLFF. The CDR3 DNA is TGTGCCAGCAGTGAAGACAGGGGGCGAGATGAAAAACTGTTTTTT.

Ten or more counts support this clonotype. In DNA, the CDR3 is TGTGCCAGCAGTGAAAGGGCAGTCGGGGTGACCCAGTACTTC. This translates into CASSERAVGVTQYF. The rearrangement joins TRBV6-1 to TRBJ2-5; TRBD2 is a possible D gene (5 bases). Germline CDR1 MNHNS, CDR2 SASEGT. This CDR3 is built from 14 residues. Trimming removed 2 bases from V and 7 bases from J, with 14 bases in between.

The rearrangement uses TRBV19 and TRBJ2-1, with D unclear. Trimming cost V 4 bases and J 3 bases, with 13 bases left between them. Looked up from germline, CDR1 is LNHDA and CDR2 is SQIVND (reference sequence). There are 15 residues in the CDR3. CDR3 residues: CASSTPGRIYNEQFF. The DNA of the CDR3 is TGTGCCAGTAGTACCCCCGGGCGAATCTACAATGAGCAGTTCTTC.

The table lists this clonotype with many counts. The CDR3 loop is CASSRRTGDANTEAFF. DNA of the CDR3: TGTGCCAGCAGCCGGAGGACAGGGGACGCGAACACTGAAGCTTTCTTT. The rearrangement uses TRBV4-2 and TRBJ1-1, with 9 positions matching TRBD1. The CDR3 loop spans 16 amino acids. The trim removed 4 bases at V and 1 base at J, leaving 7 bases unmatched. Germline CDR1 is LGHNA and CDR2 is YNFKEQ.

Notes on this clonotype: A much larger clone differs by one base, so this may be a read error. The rearrangement links TRBV5-1 to TRBJ1-2, with TRBD1 matching over 10 bases. Germline CDR1 and CDR2: SGHRS and YFSETQ. Unmatched junction bases numbered 2, after V lost 3 bases and J lost 6 bases. The CDR3 has 13 amino acids. CDR3 bases: TGCGCCAGCAGCTCGGACAGGGGGAATGGCTACACCTTC. Translation gives CASSSDRGNGYTF. Using reference TRBV5-1 and TRBJ1-2 for the parts outside the CDR3, the full variable domain is KAGVTQTPRYLIKTRGQQVTLSCSPISGHRSVSWYQQTPGQGLQFLFEYFSETQRNKGNFPGRFSGRQFSNSRSEMNVSTLELGDSALYLCASSSDRGNGYTFGSGTRLTVV.